This T cell receptor beta chain derives from a study of graft-versus-host responses after intestinal transplantation. Libraries were prepared by immunoSEQ multiplex PCR; TCRdb keeps only in-frame clonotypes and omits some of them. The repertoire consists of about 93,000 clones, with 85% to 95% occurring once and the leading ten covering roughly 0.49%. V lost 5 bases, J lost 3 bases, and 16 bases lay in between. Germline V gene sequence: CDR1 MNHEY, CDR2 SMNVEV (reference sequence). CDR3 length equals 15 residues. Worth noting for this clone: The antigen is undetermined.

The material sequenced was unstimulated CD8+ T cells sorted from spleen or lymph node cells, taken before intestinal transplant. This receptor was obtained from a human donor who received an intestinal transplant. This rearrangement joins TRBV27 to TRBJ1-2, with D maybe TRBD1 (6 bases). For the CDR3, the DNA is TGTGCCAGCAGTCCAAGAGGGGGAGCGGACTATGGCTACACCTTC. This translates into CASSPRGGADYGYTF.